Below, one T cell receptor beta chain is given with its context. Time point meaning: patch test 1, 2 weeks after DPC sensitization. Noted treatment: therapeutic diphenylcyclopropenone sensitization with weekly scalp DPC. The study enrolled 18 to 70-year-old alopecia patients suitable for DPC. This CDR3 region has 13 residues. The germline CDR1 and CDR2 sequences are SGHTA and FQGNSA. V was pared by 4 bases and J by 11 bases, with 18 bases between. The data stem from a study of human T cells and chemical hapten exposure. MiXCR, run by TCRdb on the RACE reads, gives a single entry per CDR3 protein. The table lists 180,000 or so distinct CDR3 sequences, approximately 20% of them singletons.

V is TRBV7-2 and J is TRBJ2-7, with unresolved D. Specimen: whole blood, collected in connection with sensitization to the hapten diphenylcyclopropenone (DPC). This clonotype was sampled from a woman aged 45-59 years with alopecia areata. Some clones in this sample may be carry-over from other donors' samples. CDR3 protein: CASSSQSQDPKYF. The CDR3 DNA reads as TGTGCCAGCAGCTCCCAAAGTCAGGACCCGAAGTACTTC.